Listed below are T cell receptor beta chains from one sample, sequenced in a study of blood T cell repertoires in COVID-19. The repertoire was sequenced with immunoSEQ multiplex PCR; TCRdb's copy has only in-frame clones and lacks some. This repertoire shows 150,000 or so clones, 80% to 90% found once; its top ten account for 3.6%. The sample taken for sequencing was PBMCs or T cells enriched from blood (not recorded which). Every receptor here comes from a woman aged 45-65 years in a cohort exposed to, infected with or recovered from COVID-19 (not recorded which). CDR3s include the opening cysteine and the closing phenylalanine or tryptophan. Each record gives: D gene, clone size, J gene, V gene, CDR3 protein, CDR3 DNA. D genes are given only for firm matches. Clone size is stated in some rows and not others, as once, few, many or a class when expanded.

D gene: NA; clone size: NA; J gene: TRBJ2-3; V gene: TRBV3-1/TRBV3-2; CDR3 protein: CASSQEGLPTDTQYF; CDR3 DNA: TGTGCCAGCAGCCAAGAGGGCCTACCCACAGATACGCAGTATTTT
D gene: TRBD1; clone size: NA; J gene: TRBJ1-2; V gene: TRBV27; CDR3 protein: CASSQGESGYTF; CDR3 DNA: TGTGCCAGCAGTCAGGGGGAGAGTGGCTACACCTTC
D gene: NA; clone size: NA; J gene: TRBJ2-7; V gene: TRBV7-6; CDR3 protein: CASSSTLDRSYEQYF; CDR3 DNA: TGTGCCAGCAGCTCGACCCTGGACAGATCCTACGAGCAGTACTTC
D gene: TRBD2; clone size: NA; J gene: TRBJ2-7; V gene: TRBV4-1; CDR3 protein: CASSQTGLAGGYEQYF; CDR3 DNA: TGCGCCAGCAGCCAAACCGGACTAGCGGGGGGCTACGAGCAGTACTTC
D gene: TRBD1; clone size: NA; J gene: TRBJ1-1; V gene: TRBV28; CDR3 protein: CASSLPPGQGRTEAFF; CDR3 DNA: TGTGCCAGCAGTTTGCCCCCGGGACAGGGGAGGACTGAAGCTTTCTTT
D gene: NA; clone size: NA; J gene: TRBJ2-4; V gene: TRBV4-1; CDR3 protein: CASSQDGLSHRGIQYF; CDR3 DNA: TGCGCCAGCAGCCAAGACGGTCTCAGCCACCGAGGCATTCAGTACTTC
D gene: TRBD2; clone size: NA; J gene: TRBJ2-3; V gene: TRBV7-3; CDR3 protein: CASSLNNGLAKDTQYF; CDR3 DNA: TGTGCCAGCAGCTTAAATAATGGACTAGCGAAAGATACGCAGTATTTT
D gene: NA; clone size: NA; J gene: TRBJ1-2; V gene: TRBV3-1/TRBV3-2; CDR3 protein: CASSQGGSEGYTF; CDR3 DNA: TGTGCCAGCAGCCAAGGGGGCTCCGAGGGCTACACCTTC
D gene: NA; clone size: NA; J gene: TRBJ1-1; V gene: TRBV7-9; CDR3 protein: CASSSDGNRGTEAFF; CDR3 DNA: TGTGCCAGCAGCTCAGACGGGAACCGGGGGACTGAAGCTTTCTTT
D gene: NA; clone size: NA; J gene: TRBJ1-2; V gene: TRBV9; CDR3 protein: CASSANYGYTF; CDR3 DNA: TGTGCCAGCAGCGCAAACTATGGCTACACCTTC
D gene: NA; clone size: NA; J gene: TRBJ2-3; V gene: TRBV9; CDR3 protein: CASSVVGQVFTDTQYF; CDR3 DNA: TGTGCCAGCAGCGTAGTGGGTCAGGTCTTCACAGATACGCAGTATTTT
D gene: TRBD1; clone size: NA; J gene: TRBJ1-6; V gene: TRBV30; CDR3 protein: CAWSGGDRNSPLHF; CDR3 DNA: TGTGCCTGGAGCGGGGGGGACAGAAATTCACCCCTCCACTTT
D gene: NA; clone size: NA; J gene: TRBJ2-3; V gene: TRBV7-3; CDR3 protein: CASSFRQASTDTQYF; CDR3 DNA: TGTGCCAGCAGCTTCAGACAGGCTAGCACAGATACGCAGTATTTT
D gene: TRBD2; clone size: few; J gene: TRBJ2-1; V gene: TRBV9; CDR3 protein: CASSDPLWGEREGYGNEQFF; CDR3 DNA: TGTGCCAGCAGCGACCCTCTGTGGGGGGAGCGGGAAGGTTACGGCAATGAGCAGTTCTTC
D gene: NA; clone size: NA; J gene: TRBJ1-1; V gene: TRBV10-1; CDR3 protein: CASARKRELNTEAFF; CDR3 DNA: TGCGCCAGCGCACGAAAACGGGAACTTAACACTGAAGCTTTCTTT
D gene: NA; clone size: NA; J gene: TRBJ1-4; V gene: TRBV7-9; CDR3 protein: CASRPEMGDSTEKLFF; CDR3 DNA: TGTGCCAGCAGACCGGAGATGGGGGACTCCACTGAAAAACTGTTTTTT
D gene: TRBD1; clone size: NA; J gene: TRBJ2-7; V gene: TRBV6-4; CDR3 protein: CASSDSGQGAKQYF; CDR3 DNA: TGTGCCAGCAGTGACTCGGGACAGGGGGCTAAGCAGTACTTC
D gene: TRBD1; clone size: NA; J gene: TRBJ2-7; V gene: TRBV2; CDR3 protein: CASSANRGYEQYF; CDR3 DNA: TGTGCCAGCAGTGCAAACAGGGGTTACGAGCAGTACTTC
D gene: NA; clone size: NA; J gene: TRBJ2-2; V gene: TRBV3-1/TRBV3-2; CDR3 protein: CASSPRVPTGELFF; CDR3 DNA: TGTGCCAGCAGCCCCCGGGTCCCCACCGGGGAGCTGTTTTTT
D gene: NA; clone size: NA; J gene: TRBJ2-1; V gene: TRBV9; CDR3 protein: CASSVDQGPKQFF; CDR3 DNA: TGTGCCAGCAGCGTAGATCAGGGTCCAAAGCAGTTCTTC
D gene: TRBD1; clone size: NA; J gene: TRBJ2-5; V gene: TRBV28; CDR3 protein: CASSRGTGWFATQYF; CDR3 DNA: TGTGCCAGCAGCCGCGGGACAGGGTGGTTTGCGACCCAGTACTTC
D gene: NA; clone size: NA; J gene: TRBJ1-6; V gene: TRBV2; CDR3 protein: CASSVGQAGSPLHF; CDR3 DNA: TGTGCCAGCAGTGTAGGGCAGGCGGGCTCACCCCTCCACTTT
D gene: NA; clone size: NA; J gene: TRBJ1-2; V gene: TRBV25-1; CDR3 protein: CASSESYRAYGYTF; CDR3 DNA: TGTGCCAGCAGTGAATCATACAGGGCCTATGGCTACACCTTC
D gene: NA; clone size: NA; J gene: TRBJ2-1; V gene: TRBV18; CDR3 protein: CASSYFAANEQFF; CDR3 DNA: TGTGCCAGCTCATATTTCGCGGCTAATGAGCAGTTCTTC
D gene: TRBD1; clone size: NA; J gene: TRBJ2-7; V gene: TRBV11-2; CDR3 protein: CASSLGTGGWISYEQYF; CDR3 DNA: TGTGCCAGCAGCTTAGGGACAGGGGGCTGGATTTCCTACGAGCAGTACTTC
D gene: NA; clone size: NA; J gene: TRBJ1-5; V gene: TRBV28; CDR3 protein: CASSLLGTSNQPQHF; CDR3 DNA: TGTGCCAGCAGCCTCCTCGGGACATCTAATCAGCCCCAGCATTTT
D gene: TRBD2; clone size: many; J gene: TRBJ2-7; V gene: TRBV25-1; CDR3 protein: CASSEGAGGPYEQYF; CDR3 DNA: TGTGCCAGCAGTGAGGGGGCGGGAGGACCCTACGAGCAGTACTTC
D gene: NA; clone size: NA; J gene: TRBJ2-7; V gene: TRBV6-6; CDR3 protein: CASRRSGLSSYEQYF; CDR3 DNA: TGTGCCAGCAGGCGGTCGGGACTGAGCTCCTACGAGCAGTACTTC
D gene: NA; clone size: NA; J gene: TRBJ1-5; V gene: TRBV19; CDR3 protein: CASTEATRADQPQHF; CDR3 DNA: TGTGCCAGTACCGAGGCGACCAGGGCGGATCAGCCCCAGCATTTT
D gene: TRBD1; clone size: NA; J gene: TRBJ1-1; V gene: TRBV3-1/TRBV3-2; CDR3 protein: CASSQEGTALVTEAFF; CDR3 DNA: TGTGCCAGCAGCCAAGAGGGGACAGCCCTGGTCACTGAAGCTTTCTTT
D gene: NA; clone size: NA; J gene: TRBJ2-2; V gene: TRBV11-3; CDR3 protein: CASSLVLTGELFF; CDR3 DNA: TGTGCCAGCAGCTTAGTCCTGACCGGGGAGCTGTTTTTT
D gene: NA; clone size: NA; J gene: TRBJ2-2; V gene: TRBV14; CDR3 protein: CASSPRQAGELFF; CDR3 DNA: TGTGCCAGCAGCCCGCGACAGGCCGGGGAGCTGTTTTTT
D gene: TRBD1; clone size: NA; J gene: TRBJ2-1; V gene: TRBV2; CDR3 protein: CAIVGQISYNEQFF; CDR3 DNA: TGTGCCATCGTGGGACAGATCTCCTACAATGAGCAGTTCTTC
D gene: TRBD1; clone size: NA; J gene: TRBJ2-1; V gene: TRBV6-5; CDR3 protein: CASSYRDSRNEQFF; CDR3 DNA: TGTGCCAGCAGTTACCGGGACAGTCGCAATGAGCAGTTCTTC
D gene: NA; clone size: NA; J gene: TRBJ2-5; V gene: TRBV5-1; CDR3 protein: CASAGLPGETQYF; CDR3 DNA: TGCGCCAGCGCCGGACTACCTGGGGAGACCCAGTACTTC
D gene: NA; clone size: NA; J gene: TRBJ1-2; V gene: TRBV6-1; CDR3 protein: CASRAGRELNYGYTF; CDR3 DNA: TGTGCCAGCCGGGCGGGAAGGGAACTGAACTATGGCTACACCTTC
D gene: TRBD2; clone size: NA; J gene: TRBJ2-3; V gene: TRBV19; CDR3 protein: CASSISLAGSVFTDTQYF; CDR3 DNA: TGTGCCAGTAGTATATCCCTAGCGGGAAGTGTGTTCACAGATACGCAGTATTTT
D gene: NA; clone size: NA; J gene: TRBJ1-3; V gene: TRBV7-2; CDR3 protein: CASSLGQPSSGNTIYF; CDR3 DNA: TGTGCCAGCAGCTTAGGGCAGCCTAGCTCTGGAAACACCATATATTTT
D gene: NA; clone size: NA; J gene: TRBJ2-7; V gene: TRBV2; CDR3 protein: CASSVARLDTYEQYF; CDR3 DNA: TGTGCCAGCAGTGTGGCTCGACTAGACACCTACGAGCAGTACTTC
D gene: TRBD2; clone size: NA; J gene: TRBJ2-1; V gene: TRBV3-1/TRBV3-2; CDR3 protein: CASSLHTASGNNEQFF; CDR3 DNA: TGTGCCAGCAGCCTACACACGGCTAGCGGAAACAATGAGCAGTTCTTC
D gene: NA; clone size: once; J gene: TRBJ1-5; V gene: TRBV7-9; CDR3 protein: CASSLGTANQPQHF; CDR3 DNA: TGTGCCAGCAGCTTAGGAACAGCTAATCAGCCCCAGCATTTT
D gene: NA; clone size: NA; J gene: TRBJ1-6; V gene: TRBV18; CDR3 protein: CASSLGPGNVYSPLHF; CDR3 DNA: TGTGCCAGCTCACTGGGCCCGGGGAATGTTTATTCACCCCTCCACTTT
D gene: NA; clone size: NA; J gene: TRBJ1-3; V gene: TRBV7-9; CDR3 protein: CASSVDRSLGNTIYF; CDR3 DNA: TGTGCCAGCAGCGTCGACAGGTCTCTTGGAAACACCATATATTTT
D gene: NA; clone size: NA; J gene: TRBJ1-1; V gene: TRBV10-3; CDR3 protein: CAISDAGVSTEAFF; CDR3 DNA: TGTGCCATCAGTGATGCAGGGGTGAGCACTGAAGCTTTCTTT
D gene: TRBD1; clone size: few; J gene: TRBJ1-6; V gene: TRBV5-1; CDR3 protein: CASSWGQGINSPLHF; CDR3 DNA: TGCGCCAGCAGCTGGGGACAGGGGATCAATTCACCCCTCCACTTT
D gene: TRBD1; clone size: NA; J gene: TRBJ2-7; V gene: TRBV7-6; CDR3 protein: CASSARTGMFYEQYF; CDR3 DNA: TGTGCCAGCAGCGCCCGGACAGGGATGTTCTACGAGCAGTACTTC
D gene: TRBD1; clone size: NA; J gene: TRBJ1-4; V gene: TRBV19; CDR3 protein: CASSTDRGIYGEKLFF; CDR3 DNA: TGTGCCAGTAGTACGGACAGGGGGATATATGGTGAAAAACTGTTTTTT
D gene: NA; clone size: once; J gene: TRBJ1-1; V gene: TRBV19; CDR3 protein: CASRTGTEAFF; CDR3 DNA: TGTGCCAGTAGGACGGGCACTGAAGCTTTCTTT
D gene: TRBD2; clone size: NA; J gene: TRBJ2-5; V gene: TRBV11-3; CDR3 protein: CASSLGLAGEETQYF; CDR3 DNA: TGTGCCAGCAGCTTAGGGCTAGCGGGGGAAGAGACCCAGTACTTC
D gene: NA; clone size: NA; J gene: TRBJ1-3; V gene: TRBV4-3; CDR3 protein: CASSQVVRGNTIYF; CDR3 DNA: TGCGCCAGCAGCCAAGTTGTCAGGGGAAACACCATATATTTT
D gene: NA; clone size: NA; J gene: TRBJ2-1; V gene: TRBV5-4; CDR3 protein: CASSSQEIHYNEQFF; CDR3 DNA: TGTGCCAGCAGCTCCCAGGAAATTCACTACAATGAGCAGTTCTTC
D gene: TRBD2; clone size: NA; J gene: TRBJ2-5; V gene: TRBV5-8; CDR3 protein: CASTSGGDGETQYF; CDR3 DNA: TGTGCCAGCACCTCGGGGGGGGACGGAGAGACCCAGTACTTC